This T cell receptor (beta chain) is from a study of blood T cell repertoires in COVID-19. Germline CDR1 MNHEY, CDR2 SVGAGI. V lost 5 bases and J lost 5, with 15 bases in between. The CDR3 contains 14 residues. Only in-frame clones appear in the TCRdb table, and some are missing; sequencing was by immunoSEQ multiplex PCR. This sample has 100,000 to 150,000 clones; approximately 88% occur once, and the top ten carry 1.4%. Material: peripheral blood. The gene calls are TRBV6-5 and TRBJ2-5, with D maybe TRBD1 (6 bases). This clonotype originated in a man aged 60-69 years with acute or convalescent COVID-19. The CDR3 protein is CASSSRAGVETQYF. DNA for the CDR3: TGTGCCAGCAGTAGCCGTGCAGGGGTTGAGACCCAGTACTTC.